The text below deals with one T cell receptor (beta chain). The target antigen is unknown. Produced via immunoSEQ multiplex PCR; TCRdb's table is partial and in-frame only. The table records more than 50,000 clones, approximately 86% of them present only once. These data are taken from a study of a mutant IDH1 vaccine in newly diagnosed glioma. Whole-study context: Treated patients, averaging approximately 40 years, were roughly 60% male and around 38% female. Most patients had received both radiotherapy and temozolomide, the prior options being radiotherapy, temozolomide, or both.

Time point given: baseline, week 1 (first vaccination visit). Treatment given: pre-vaccination baseline after standard-of-care therapy. The CDR3 is made up of 15 amino acids. Germline loops: CDR1 SQVTM, CDR2 ANQGSEA. Study-wide results and limits: The vaccine induced immune responses, and these occurred in about 95% of patients.

This rearrangement joins TRBV29-1 to TRBJ2-5; the D gene is possibly TRBD1 (6 bases). The J call may be faulty, since TRBJ2-7 better matches the DNA end. The sequence was collected from a young man with glioma. This specimen consisted of PBMCs, obtained from a glioma patient treated with radiotherapy, temozolomide or both. CDR3 protein: CSVEEAGVMTYEQYF. As DNA, the CDR3 is TGCAGCGTTGAAGAGGCAGGGGTAATGACCTACGAGCAGTACTTC.